The T cell receptor beta chain under discussion was sequenced for a study of shared clonotypes between healthy human individuals. Worth noting for this clone: Its antigen is not identified.

Germline values: CDR1 LGHNA, CDR2 YNFKEQ. This CDR3 has 18 residues. V was cut by 0 bases and J by 0 bases, with 17 bases left in between. The table came from immunoSEQ multiplex PCR; TCRdb's copy has only in-frame clones and leaves some out. Seen here are about 180,000 clones, over 85% observed once, and the top ten hold roughly 0.07%. Findings and limits, study-wide: Generation probabilities were higher for clonotypes shared across all four sorted-subset donors than for unshared ones.

Splitting of CD4+ cells produced CD45RA+ naive and CD45RA-negative memory subsets. The sequencing sample was made of naive CD4+ T cells sorted from blood. As to subset: CD45RA+ positively selected. The sequence derives from a woman between 25 and 40 years old in good health. This rearrangement joins TRBV4-2 to TRBJ1-1; a possible D gene is TRBD1 (5 bases). The DNA of the CDR3 is TGTGCCAGCAGCCAAGATTCCTCCCCGGGGGGAATGAACACTGAAGCTTTCTTT. Translated: CASSQDSSPGGMNTEAFF.